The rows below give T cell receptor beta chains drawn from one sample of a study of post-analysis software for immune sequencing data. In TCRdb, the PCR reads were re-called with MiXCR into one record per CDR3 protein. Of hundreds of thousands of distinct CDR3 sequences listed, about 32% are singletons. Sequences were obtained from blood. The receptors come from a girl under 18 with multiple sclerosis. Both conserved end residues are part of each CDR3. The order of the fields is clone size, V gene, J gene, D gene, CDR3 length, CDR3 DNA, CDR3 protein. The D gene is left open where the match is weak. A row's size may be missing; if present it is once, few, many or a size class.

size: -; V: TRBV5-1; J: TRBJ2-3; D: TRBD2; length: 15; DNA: TGCGCCAGCAGCAGGAGCGGGGGAGGGTTCGATACGCAGTATTTT; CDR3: CASSRSGGGFDTQYF
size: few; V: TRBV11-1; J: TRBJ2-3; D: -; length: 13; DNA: TGTGCCAGCAGTCACGGGGGCACAGATACGCAGTATTTT; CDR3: CASSHGGTDTQYF
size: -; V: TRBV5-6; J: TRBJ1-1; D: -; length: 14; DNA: TGTGCCAGCAGCCTCGGACGAAGGAACACTGAAGCTTTCTTT; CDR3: CASSLGRRNTEAFF
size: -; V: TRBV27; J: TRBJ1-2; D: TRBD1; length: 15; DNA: TGTGCCAGCAGTCCCGGGACAGGTATGCCCTATGGCTACACCTTC; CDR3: CASSPGTGMPYGYTF
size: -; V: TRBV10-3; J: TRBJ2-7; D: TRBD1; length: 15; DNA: TGTGCTTCAAGGTCCGGGACAGACTCCTACAATGAGCAGTACTTC; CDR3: CASRSGTDSYNEQYF
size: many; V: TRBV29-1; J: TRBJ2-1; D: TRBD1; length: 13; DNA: TGCAGCGGGGACAGGAGCTCCTACAATGAGCAGTTCTTC; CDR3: CSGDRSSYNEQFF
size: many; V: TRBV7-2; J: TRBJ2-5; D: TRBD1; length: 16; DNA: TGTGCCAGCAGCGTGACAGGGGTCGGTGTAGGAGAGACCCAGTACTTC; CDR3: CASSVTGVGVGETQYF
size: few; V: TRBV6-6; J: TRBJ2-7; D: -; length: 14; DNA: TGTGCCAGCAGTTACTCAGGATACGCCTACGAGCAGTACTTC; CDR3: CASSYSGYAYEQYF
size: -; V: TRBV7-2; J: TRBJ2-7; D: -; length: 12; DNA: TGTGCCAGCAGCCCTTTCCCCGGGGCCCAGTACTTC; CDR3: CASSPFPGAQYF
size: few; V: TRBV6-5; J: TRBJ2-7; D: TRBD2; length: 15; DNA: TGTGCCAGCAGGCGGAAGCGGGAGGGCCTCTACGAGCAGTACTTC; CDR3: CASRRKREGLYEQYF
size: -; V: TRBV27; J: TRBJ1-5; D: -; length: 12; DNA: TGTGCTTCCGGAGAGGGGATTCAGCCCCAGCATTTT; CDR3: CASGEGIQPQHF
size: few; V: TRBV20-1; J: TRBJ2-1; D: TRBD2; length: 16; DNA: TGCAGTGCCGACCAGGGACTAGCGGGAGGGTACGATGAGCAGTTCTTC; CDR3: CSADQGLAGGYDEQFF
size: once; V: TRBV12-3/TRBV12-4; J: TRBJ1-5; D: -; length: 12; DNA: TGTGCCAGCAGTTTCGACGATCAGCCCCAGCATTTT; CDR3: CASSFDDQPQHF
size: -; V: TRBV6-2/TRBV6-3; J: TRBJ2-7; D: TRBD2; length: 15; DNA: TGTGCCAGTCTCCAGAGACTAGCCGGGAGCTACGAGCAGTACTTC; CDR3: CASLQRLAGSYEQYF
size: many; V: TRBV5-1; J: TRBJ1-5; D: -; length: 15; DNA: TGCGCCAGCAGCCGTTCGGGTTCGGGCAATCAGCCCCAGCATTTT; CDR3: CASSRSGSGNQPQHF